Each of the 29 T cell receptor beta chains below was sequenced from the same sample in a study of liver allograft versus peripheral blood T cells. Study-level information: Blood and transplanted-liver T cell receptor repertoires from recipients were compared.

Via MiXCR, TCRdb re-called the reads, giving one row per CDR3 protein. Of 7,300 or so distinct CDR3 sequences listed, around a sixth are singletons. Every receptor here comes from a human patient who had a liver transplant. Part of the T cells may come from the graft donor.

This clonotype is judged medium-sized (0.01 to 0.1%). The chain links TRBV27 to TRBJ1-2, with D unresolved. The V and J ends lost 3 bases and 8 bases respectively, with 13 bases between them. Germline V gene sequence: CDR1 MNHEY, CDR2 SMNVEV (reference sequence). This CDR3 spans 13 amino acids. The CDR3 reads CASSFLEGQGYTF. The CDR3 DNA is TGTGCCAGCAGTTTCCTGGAGGGCCAGGGCTACACCTTC.

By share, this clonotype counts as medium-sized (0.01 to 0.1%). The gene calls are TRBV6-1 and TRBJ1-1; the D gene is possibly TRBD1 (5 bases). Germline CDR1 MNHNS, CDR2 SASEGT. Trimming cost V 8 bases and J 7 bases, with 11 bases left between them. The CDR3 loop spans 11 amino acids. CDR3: CASGGRGEAFF. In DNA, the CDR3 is TGTGCCAGCGGGGGAAGAGGTGAAGCTTTCTTT.

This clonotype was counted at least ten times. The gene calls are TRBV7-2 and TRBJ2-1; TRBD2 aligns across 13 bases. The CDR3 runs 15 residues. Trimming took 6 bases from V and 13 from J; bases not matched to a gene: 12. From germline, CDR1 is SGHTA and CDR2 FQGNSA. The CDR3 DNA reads TGTGCCAGCAGTATACTAGCGGGGGGGCCCCGTCCCCAGTTCTTC. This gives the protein CASSILAGGPRPQFF.

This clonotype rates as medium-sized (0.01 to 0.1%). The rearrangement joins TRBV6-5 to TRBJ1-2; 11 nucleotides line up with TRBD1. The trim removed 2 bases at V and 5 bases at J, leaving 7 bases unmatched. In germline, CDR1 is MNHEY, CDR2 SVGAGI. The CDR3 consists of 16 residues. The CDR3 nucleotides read TGTGCCAGCAGTTACCGCCGGACAGGGGGCGGGTATGGCTACACCTTC. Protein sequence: CASSYRRTGGGYGYTF.

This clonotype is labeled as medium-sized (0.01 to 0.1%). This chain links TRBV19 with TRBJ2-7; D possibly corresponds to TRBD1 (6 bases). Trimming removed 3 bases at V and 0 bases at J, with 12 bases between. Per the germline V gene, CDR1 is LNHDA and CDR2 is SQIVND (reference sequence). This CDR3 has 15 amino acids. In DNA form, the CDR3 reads TGTGCCAGTAGTATGGTCCAGGGGAGCTCCTACGAGCAGTACTTC. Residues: CASSMVQGSSYEQYF.

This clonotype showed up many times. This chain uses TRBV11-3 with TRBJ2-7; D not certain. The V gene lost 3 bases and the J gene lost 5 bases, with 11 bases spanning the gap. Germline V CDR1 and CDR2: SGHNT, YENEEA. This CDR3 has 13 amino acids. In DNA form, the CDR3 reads TGTGCCAGCAGCTTCGGTGAATTCGACGAGCAGTACTTC. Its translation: CASSFGEFDEQYF.

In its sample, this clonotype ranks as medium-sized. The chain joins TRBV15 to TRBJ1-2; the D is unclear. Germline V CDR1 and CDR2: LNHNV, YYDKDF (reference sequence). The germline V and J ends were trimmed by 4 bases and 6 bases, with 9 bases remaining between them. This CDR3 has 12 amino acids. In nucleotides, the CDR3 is TGTGCCACCAGCACCGACATCGATGGCTACACCTTC. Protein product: CATSTDIDGYTF.

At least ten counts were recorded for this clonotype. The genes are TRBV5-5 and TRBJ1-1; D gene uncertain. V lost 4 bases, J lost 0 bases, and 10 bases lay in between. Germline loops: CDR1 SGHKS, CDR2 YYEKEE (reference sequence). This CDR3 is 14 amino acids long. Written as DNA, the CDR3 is TGTGCCAGCAGCCCGCCCGGGGTGAACACTGAAGCTTTCTTT. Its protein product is CASSPPGVNTEAFF.

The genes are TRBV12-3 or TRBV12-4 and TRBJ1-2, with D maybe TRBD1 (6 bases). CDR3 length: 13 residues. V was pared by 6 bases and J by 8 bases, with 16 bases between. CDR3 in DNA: TGTGCCAGCAGCCCTACAGGGCATGAGGGCTACACCTTC. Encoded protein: CASSPTGHEGYTF.

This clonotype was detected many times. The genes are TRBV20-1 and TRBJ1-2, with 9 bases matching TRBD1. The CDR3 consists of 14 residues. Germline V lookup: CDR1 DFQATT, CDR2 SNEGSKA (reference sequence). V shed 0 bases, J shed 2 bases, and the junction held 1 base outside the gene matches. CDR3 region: CSAREGTGNYGYTF. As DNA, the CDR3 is TGCAGTGCTAGAGAGGGGACAGGGAACTATGGCTACACCTTC.

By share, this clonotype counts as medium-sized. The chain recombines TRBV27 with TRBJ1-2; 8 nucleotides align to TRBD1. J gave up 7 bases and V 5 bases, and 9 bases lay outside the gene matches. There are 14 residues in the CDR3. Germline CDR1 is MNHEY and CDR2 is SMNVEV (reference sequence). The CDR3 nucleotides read TGTGCCAGCAGTCCACGGCAGGGGGCACTTGGCTACACCTTC. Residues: CASSPRQGALGYTF.

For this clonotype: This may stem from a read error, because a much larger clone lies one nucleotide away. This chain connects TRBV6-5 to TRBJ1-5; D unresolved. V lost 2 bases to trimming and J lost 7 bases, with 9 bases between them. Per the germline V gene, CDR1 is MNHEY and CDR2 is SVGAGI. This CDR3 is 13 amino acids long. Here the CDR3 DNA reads TGTGCCAGCAGTTACGTCAGAGGGCAGCCCCAGCATTTT. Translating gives CASSYVRGQPQHF.

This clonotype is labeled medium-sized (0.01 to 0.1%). The CDR3 DNA follows: TGTGCCAGCAGCGAGCTTATAGGGGGCGCGGGTCTTACTGGAAACACCATATATTTT. Translation: CASSELIGGAGLTGNTIYF. This chain joins TRBV6-1 and TRBJ1-3; TRBD1 agrees at 7 bases. V gave up 6 bases and J gave up 2 bases; unmatched junction bases: 19. Germline V CDR1 and CDR2: MNHNS, SASEGT. The CDR3 sequence is 19 residues long.

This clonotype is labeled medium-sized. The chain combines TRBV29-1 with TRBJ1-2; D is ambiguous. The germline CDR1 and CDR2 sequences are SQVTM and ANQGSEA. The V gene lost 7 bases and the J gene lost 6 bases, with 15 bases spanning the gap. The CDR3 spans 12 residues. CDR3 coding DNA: TGCAGCGCCTCCCCGAGCACCCATGGCTACACCTTC. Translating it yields CSASPSTHGYTF.

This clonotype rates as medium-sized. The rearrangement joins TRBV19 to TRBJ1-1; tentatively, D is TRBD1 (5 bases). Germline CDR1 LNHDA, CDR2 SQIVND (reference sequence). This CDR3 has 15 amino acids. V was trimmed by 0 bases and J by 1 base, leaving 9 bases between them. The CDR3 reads CASSIDRRGNTEAFF. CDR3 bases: TGTGCCAGTAGTATAGATCGTAGGGGGAACACTGAAGCTTTCTTT.

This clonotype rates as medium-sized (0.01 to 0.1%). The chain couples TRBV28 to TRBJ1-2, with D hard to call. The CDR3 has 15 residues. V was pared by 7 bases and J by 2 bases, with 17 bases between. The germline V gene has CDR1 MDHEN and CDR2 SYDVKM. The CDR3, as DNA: TGTGCCAGCACCGCCCCGGGCGGGCCCAACTATGGCTACACCTTC. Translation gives CASTAPGGPNYGYTF.

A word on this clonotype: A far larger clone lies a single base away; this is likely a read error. The CDR3 loop is CTSSEVADGYTF. Written as DNA, the CDR3 is TGTACCAGCAGTGAAGTGGCAGATGGCTACACCTTC. The chain is built from TRBV6-6 and TRBJ1-2; D is undetermined. CDR3 length equals 12 residues. The germline CDR1 and CDR2 sequences are MNHNY and SVGAGI (reference sequence).

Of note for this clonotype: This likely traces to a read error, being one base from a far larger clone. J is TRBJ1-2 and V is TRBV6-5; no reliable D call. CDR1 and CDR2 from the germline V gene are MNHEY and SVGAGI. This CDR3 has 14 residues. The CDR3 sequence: CVINPNIYDYGYTF. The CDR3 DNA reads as TGTGTCATCAACCCAAATATCTACGACTATGGCTACACCTTC.

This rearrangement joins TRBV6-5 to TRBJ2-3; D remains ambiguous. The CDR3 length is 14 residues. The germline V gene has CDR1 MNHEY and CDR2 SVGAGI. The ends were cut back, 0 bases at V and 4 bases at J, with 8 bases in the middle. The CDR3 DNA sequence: TGTGCCAGCAGTTACTCGTTTGGGGCAGATACGCAGTATTTT. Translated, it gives CASSYSFGADTQYF.

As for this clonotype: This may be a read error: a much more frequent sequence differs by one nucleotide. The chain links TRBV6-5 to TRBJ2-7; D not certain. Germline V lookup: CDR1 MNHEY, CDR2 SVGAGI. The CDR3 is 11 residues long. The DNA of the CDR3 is TGTGCCAGCAGATACTCGAGCGAGCAGTACTTC. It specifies CASRYSSEQYF.

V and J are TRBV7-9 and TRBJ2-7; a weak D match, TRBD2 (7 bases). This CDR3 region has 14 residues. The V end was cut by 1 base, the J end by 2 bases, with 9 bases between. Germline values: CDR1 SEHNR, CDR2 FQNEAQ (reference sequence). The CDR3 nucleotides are TGTGCCAGCAGCTTAGGGGAGGGGGCCTACGAGCAGTACTTC. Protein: CASSLGEGAYEQYF.

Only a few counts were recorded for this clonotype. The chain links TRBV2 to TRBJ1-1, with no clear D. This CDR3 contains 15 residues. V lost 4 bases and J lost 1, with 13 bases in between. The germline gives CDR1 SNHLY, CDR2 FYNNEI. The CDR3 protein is CASSGSTAGNTEAFF. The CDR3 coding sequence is TGTGCCAGCAGTGGATCAACCGCGGGGAACACTGAAGCTTTCTTT. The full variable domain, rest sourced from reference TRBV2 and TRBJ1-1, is EPEVTQTPSHQVTQMGQEVILRCVPISNHLYFYWYRQILGQKVEFLVSFYNNEISEKSEIFDDQFSVERPDGSNFTLKIRSTKLEDSAMYFCASSGSTAGNTEAFFGQGTRLTVV.

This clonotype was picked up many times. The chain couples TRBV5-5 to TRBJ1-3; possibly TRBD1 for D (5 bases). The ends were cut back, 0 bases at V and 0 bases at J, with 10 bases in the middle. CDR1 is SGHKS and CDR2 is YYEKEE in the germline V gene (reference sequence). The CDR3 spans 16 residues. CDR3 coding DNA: TGTGCCAGCAGCTTGGTGGGGGATCGCTCTGGAAACACCATATATTTT. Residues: CASSLVGDRSGNTIYF.

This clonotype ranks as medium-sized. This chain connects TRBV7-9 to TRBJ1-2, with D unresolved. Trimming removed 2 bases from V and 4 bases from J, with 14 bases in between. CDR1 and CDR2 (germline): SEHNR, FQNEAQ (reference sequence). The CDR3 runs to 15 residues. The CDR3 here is CASSLPSGSSYGYTF. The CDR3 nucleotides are TGTGCCAGCAGCTTACCGTCAGGATCTAGCTATGGCTACACCTTC.

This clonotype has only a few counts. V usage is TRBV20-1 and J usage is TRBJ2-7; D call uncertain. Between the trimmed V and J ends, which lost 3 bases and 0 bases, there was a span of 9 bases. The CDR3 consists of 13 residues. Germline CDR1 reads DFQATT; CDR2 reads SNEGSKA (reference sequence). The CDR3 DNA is TGCAGTGCTAGTTCCGGGTCCTCCTACGAGCAGTACTTC. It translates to CSASSGSSYEQYF.

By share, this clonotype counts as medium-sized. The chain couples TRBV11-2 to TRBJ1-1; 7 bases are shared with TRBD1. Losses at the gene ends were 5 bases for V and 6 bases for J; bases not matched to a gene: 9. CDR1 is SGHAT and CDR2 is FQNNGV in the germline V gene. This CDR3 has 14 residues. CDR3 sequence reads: CASSRRDSPAEAFF. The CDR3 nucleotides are TGTGCCAGCAGCCGTCGGGACAGCCCAGCTGAAGCTTTCTTT.

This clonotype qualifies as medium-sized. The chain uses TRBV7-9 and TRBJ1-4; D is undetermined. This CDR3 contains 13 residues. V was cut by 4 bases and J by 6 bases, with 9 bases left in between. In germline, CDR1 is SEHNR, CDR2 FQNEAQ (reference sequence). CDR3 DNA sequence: TGTGCCAGCAGCTACCATGGGGATGAAAAACTGTTTTTT. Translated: CASSYHGDEKLFF.

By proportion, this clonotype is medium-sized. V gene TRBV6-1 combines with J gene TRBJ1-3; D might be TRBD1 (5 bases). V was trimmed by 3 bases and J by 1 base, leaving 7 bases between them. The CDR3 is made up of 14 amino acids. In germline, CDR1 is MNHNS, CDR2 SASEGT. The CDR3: CASSDQGSGNTIYF. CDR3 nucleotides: TGTGCCAGCAGTGACCAGGGATCTGGAAACACCATATATTTT.

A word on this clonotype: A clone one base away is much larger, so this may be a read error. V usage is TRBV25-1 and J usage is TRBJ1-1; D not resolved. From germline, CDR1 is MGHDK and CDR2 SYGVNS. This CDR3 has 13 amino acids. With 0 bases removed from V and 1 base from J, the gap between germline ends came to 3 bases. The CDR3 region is CASSEYRNTEAFF. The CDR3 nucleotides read TGTGCCAGCAGTGAATACAGGAACACTGAAGCTTTCTTT.